A single sample is the source of the 25 T cell receptor beta chains below, sequenced in a study of blood T cell repertoires in COVID-19. Method: immunoSEQ multiplex PCR; TCRdb's copy keeps in-frame clones and lacks some. The repertoire holds about 280,000 clones, with about 89% as singletons. Material: peripheral blood. These TCRs come from a woman aged 40 to 55 who had recovered from COVID-19.

This rearrangement joins TRBV3-1 (or the pseudogene TRBV3-2) to TRBJ2-5, with 8 positions matching TRBD1. Germline V CDR1 and CDR2: LGHDT, YNNKEL (reference sequence). J lost 5 bases, V lost 4 bases, and 3 bases had no gene match. There are 13 residues in the CDR3. The CDR3 nucleotides read TGTGCCAGCAGCCGGACAGGGCAGGAGACCCAGTACTTC. It translates to CASSRTGQETQYF.

Written as DNA, the CDR3 is TGCGCCAGCAGTGAGTCTGACTCCCGAGGGTTCTTC. Translated, it gives CASSESDSRGFF. The gene calls are TRBV10-2 and TRBJ2-1; D ambiguous. Germline-derived CDR1 and CDR2 are WSHSY and SAAADI. Trimming left V 0 bases short and J 15 bases short, with 12 bases between. This CDR3 has 12 residues.

V is TRBV6-2 or TRBV6-3 and J is TRBJ1-5; weak D call: TRBD1 (6 bases). The CDR3 contains 17 residues. V was pared by 2 bases and J by 0 bases, with 14 bases between. From germline, CDR1 is MNHEY and CDR2 SVGEGT. CDR3 loop: CASSYPGQPYSNQPQHF. The DNA of the CDR3 is TGTGCCAGCAGTTACCCGGGACAACCCTATAGCAATCAGCCCCAGCATTTT.

The rearrangement uses TRBV27 and TRBJ1-1; TRBD1 matches at 7 bases. The length of the CDR3 is 13 residues. From germline, CDR1 is MNHEY and CDR2 SMNVEV (reference sequence). The V and J ends lost 6 bases and 5 bases, in that order; junction bases with no gene match: 6. The CDR3 sequence: CASRGQVRTEAFF. The CDR3 region has the DNA TGTGCCAGCAGAGGACAGGTGAGGACTGAAGCTTTCTTT.

The rearrangement links TRBV24-1 to TRBJ2-5; 9 bases are a match to TRBD1. CDR1 is KGHDR and CDR2 is SFDVKD in the germline V gene. The CDR3 contains 14 residues. V lost 9 bases to trimming and J lost 5 bases; unmatched junction nucleotides: 9. The CDR3 sequence is CATSGTGLGETQYF. CDR3 bases: TGTGCCACCTCCGGGACAGGGCTCGGGGAGACCCAGTACTTC.

The rearrangement uses TRBV3-1 (or the pseudogene TRBV3-2) and TRBJ2-6, with D possibly matching TRBD1 (5 bases). CDR3 length equals 16 residues. The germline V and J ends were trimmed by 4 bases and 2 bases, with 12 bases remaining between them. CDR1 and CDR2 from the germline V gene are LGHDT and YNNKEL (reference sequence). CDR3 in DNA: TGTGCCAGCAGCCCCGAGCCAGGGACTGGGGCCAACGTCCTGACTTTC. It translates to CASSPEPGTGANVLTF.

The chain combines TRBV10-3 with TRBJ2-2; 7 positions match TRBD1. This CDR3 comprises 16 residues. Germline V lookup: CDR1 ENHRY, CDR2 SYGVKD. The junction had 6 bases not matched to a gene; V was cut back by 0 bases and J by 5 bases. CDR3 loop: CAISESRTGRTGELFF. The DNA for the CDR3 is TGTGCCATCAGTGAGTCTAGGACAGGTCGAACCGGGGAGCTGTTTTTT.

The rearrangement joins TRBV5-1 to TRBJ2-1, with TRBD2 matching over 8 bases. The junction had 8 bases not matched to a gene; V was cut back by 4 bases and J by 2 bases. This CDR3 has 16 residues. Germline V lookup: CDR1 SGHRS, CDR2 YFSETQ. CDR3 sequence: CASSPTSGGAYNEQFF. DNA of the CDR3: TGCGCCAGCAGCCCAACTAGCGGAGGGGCCTACAATGAGCAGTTCTTC.

V gene TRBV19 combines with J gene TRBJ2-3, with a weak D call TRBD2 (6 bases). Germline V gene data show CDR1 as LNHDA and CDR2 as SQIVND (reference sequence). This CDR3 region has 17 residues. The V end was cut by 0 bases, the J end by 4 bases, with 17 bases between. CDR3 sequence (DNA): TGTGCCAGTAGTATAGATCCCATCGGGAGAGGGGCAGATACGCAGTATTTT. Translating gives CASSIDPIGRGADTQYF.

The chain links TRBV7-9 to TRBJ2-1; 8 positions match TRBD1. CDR1 is SEHNR and CDR2 is FQNEAQ in the germline V gene (reference sequence). The ends lost 7 bases at V and 4 bases at J; junction bases unmatched: 9. The CDR3 contains 15 residues. This chain's CDR3 is CASTPDRGTYNEQFF. CDR3 bases: TGTGCCAGCACCCCCGACAGGGGAACTTACAATGAGCAGTTCTTC.

V and J are TRBV21-1 and TRBJ1-5; the tabulated D call, TRBD1, remains unverified against the DNA. TRBV21-1 is described as a pseudogene. The CDR3 consists of 14 residues. The CDR3 region has the DNA TGTGCCAGCAGCTTGGACAGGGTCAATCAGCCCCAGCATTTT. It encodes CASSLDRVNQPQHF.

This chain uses TRBV3-1 (or the pseudogene TRBV3-2) with TRBJ1-5; D gene ambiguous. V lost 2 bases and J lost 5, with 7 bases in between. This CDR3 has 13 residues. Germline V gives CDR1 LGHDT, CDR2 YNNKEL (reference sequence). As DNA, the CDR3 is TGTGCCAGCAGCCAAACAGAGTATCAGCCCCAGCATTTT. Residues: CASSQTEYQPQHF.

V is TRBV2 and J is TRBJ2-7; 7 bases agree with TRBD1. Germline CDR1 reads SNHLY; CDR2 reads FYNNEI. The CDR3 is made up of 13 amino acids. J lost 2 bases, V lost 7 bases, and 5 bases had no gene match. In DNA form, the CDR3 reads TGTGCCAGCACGCCCGACAGGGCCTACGAGCAGTACTTC. Protein sequence: CASTPDRAYEQYF.

This rearrangement joins TRBV19 to TRBJ1-5; tentative D call: TRBD1 (5 bases). The germline V and J ends were trimmed by 4 bases and 4 bases, with 14 bases remaining between them. The germline V gene encodes CDR1 LNHDA and CDR2 SQIVND (reference sequence). This CDR3 has 15 residues. The CDR3 nucleotides read TGTGCCAGTAGTACCCCGGGACTTCAGAATCAGCCCCAGCATTTT. Residues: CASSTPGLQNQPQHF.

This rearrangement joins TRBV7-9 to TRBJ2-1; D possibly corresponds to TRBD2 (6 bases). Germline V gene sequence: CDR1 SEHNR, CDR2 FQNEAQ (reference sequence). There are 13 residues in the CDR3. Trimming stripped 5 bases from V and 6 bases from J, with 11 bases between. As DNA, the CDR3 is TGTGCCAGCAGCACATTTAGCGGCAATGAGCAGTTCTTC. It specifies CASSTFSGNEQFF.

This clone has a handful of counts. The chain recombines TRBV27 with TRBJ1-1; D gene unclear. Trimming stripped 6 bases from V and 5 bases from J, with 16 bases between. CDR3 length: 14 amino acids. The germline gives CDR1 MNHEY, CDR2 SMNVEV (reference sequence). In nucleotides, the CDR3 is TGTGCCAGCAGGGACTTTAAAACTGGGACTGAAGCTTTCTTT. Its protein product is CASRDFKTGTEAFF.

The V gene is TRBV5-1, the J gene TRBJ2-7, with D tentatively TRBD1 (5 bases). The CDR3 has 16 amino acids. Trimming pared 0 bases from V and 2 bases from J, leaving 15 bases between. Germline CDR1 is SGHRS and CDR2 is YFSETQ. The CDR3, as DNA: TGCGCCAGCAGCTTGGCCTTTTTCAGGGCGCCCTACGAGCAGTACTTC. This translates into CASSLAFFRAPYEQYF.

V gene TRBV5-1 combines with J gene TRBJ2-5; 7 nucleotides line up with TRBD1. CDR3 length equals 11 residues. Trimming removed 2 bases from V and 9 bases from J; junction bases left unmatched: 1. CDR1 SGHRS and CDR2 YFSETQ come from the germline V gene. The CDR3 DNA sequence: TGCGCCAGCAGCTTAACAGGGGCCCAGTACTTC. Translation: CASSLTGAQYF. The variable domain in full, with the rest retrieved from reference TRBV5-1 and TRBJ2-5, is KAGVTQTPRYLIKTRGQQVTLSCSPISGHRSVSWYQQTPGQGLQFLFEYFSETQRNKGNFPGRFSGRQFSNSRSEMNVSTLELGDSALYLCASSLTGAQYFGPGTRLLVL.

The genes are TRBV5-1 and TRBJ2-3; 9 bases are a match to TRBD2. J lost 7 bases, V lost 4 bases, and 16 bases had no gene match. Germline CDR1 SGHRS, CDR2 YFSETQ. The CDR3 loop spans 17 amino acids. The CDR3 loop reads CASSLDDSGSYGNTQYF. The CDR3 nucleotides read TGCGCCAGCAGCCTAGACGATAGCGGGAGTTATGGAAATACGCAGTATTTT.

The gene calls are TRBV2 and TRBJ2-7; 12 positions match TRBD1. The CDR3 has 15 amino acids. Germline V CDR1 and CDR2: SNHLY, FYNNEI. V shed 4 bases and J 7 bases; nucleotides not matched to a gene: 8. CDR3 amino acids: CASSAGQGATLEQYF. CDR3 DNA: TGTGCCAGCAGTGCGGGACAGGGGGCTACGCTGGAGCAGTACTTC. Filled out from reference TRBV2 and TRBJ2-7, the complete variable domain reads EPEVTQTPSHQVTQMGQEVILRCVPISNHLYFYWYRQILGQKVEFLVSFYNNEISEKSEIFDDQFSVERPDGSNFTLKIRSTKLEDSAMYFCASSAGQGATLEQYFGPGTRLTVT.

The chain recombines TRBV11-2 with TRBJ1-2; perhaps TRBD1 as D (5 bases). The CDR3 extends over 12 amino acids. The germline V and J ends were trimmed by 3 bases and 8 bases, with 10 bases remaining between them. The germline CDR1 and CDR2 sequences are SGHAT and FQNNGV. The CDR3 reads CASSLAGRGYTF. The DNA of the CDR3 is TGTGCCAGCAGCTTGGCAGGGAGGGGCTACACCTTC.

The chain combines TRBV12-3 or TRBV12-4 with TRBJ1-4, with 9 bases lining up with TRBD1. This CDR3 contains 13 residues. The J segment lost 8 bases and the V segment lost 10 bases, leaving 8 bases of the junction unmatched. The CDR3 region is CATGTGYGEKLFF. CDR3 bases: TGTGCCACCGGGACAGGGTACGGGGAAAAACTGTTTTTT.

The chain has TRBV7-8 and TRBJ2-1; 9 bases agree with TRBD2. J gave up 15 bases and V 5 bases, and 14 bases lay outside the gene matches. The CDR3 loop spans 14 amino acids. From germline, CDR1 is SGHVS and CDR2 FQNEAQ. The CDR3 sequence: CASSTRDHSGRRFF. CDR3 coding DNA: TGTGCCAGCAGCACCAGGGACCATAGCGGGAGAAGGTTCTTC.

J is TRBJ1-1 and V is TRBV4-1, with D possibly matching TRBD1 (5 bases). This CDR3 is 15 amino acids long. The V end was cut by 0 bases, the J end by 5 bases, with 13 bases between. Germline V gene sequence: CDR1 MGHRA, CDR2 YSYEKL. This CDR3 is CASSQDLGPGTEAFF. In DNA form, the CDR3 reads TGCGCCAGCAGCCAAGATTTGGGGCCGGGTACTGAAGCTTTCTTT.

The J gene is TRBJ2-2, the V gene TRBV11-2, with TRBD2 matching over 8 bases. V lost 0 bases and J lost 6; bases outside the gene matches: 3. Germline V lookup: CDR1 SGHAT, CDR2 FQNNGV. This CDR3 comprises 15 residues. CDR3 amino acids: CASSLDSGISGELFF. In DNA form, the CDR3 reads TGTGCCAGCAGCTTAGATAGCGGGATCTCCGGGGAGCTGTTTTTT.